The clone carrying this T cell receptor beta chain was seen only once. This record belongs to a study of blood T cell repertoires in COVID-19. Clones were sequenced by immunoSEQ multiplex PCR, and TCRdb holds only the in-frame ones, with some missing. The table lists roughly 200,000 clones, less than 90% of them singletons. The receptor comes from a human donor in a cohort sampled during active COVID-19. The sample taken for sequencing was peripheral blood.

CDR3 in DNA: TGTGCCAGCAGCGTAGCTCGGACTAGTACCGGGGAGCTGTTTTTT. Its translation: CASSVARTSTGELFF. This chain links TRBV9 with TRBJ2-2, with 7 positions matching TRBD2. The CDR3 runs to 15 residues. The ends lost 0 bases at V and 5 bases at J; junction bases unmatched: 4. Germline V lookup: CDR1 SGDLS, CDR2 YYNGEE.